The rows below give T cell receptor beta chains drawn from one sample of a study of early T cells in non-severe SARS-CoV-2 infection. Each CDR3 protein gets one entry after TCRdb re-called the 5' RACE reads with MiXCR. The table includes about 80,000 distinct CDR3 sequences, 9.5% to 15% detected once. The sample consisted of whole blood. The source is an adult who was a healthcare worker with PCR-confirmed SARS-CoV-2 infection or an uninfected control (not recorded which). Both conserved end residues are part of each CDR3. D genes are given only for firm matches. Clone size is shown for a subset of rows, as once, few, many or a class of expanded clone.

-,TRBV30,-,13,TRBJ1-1,CAWRTGPNTEAFF,TGTGCCTGGAGGACAGGACCCAACACTGAAGCTTTCTTT
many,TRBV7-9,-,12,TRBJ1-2,CASSFLSGAYTF,TGTGCCAGCAGCTTTCTTTCGGGGGCCTACACCTTC
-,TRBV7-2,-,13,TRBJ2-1,CASSLGGWDEQFF,TGTGCCAGCAGCTTGGGCGGTTGGGATGAGCAGTTCTTC
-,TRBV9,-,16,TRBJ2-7,CASSRGRGVVVHEQYF,TGTGCCAGCAGCAGAGGAAGGGGGGTGGTAGTCCACGAGCAGTACTTC
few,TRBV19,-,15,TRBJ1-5,CASSSPVSGLRPQHF,TGTGCCAGTAGTTCCCCCGTTTCAGGGCTCAGGCCCCAGCATTTT
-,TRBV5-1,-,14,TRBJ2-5,CASSPTEYQETQYF,TGCGCCAGCAGCCCGACAGAGTACCAAGAGACCCAGTACTTC
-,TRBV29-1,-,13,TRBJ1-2,CSVGKGSLGGYTF,TGCAGCGTTGGAAAGGGATCGCTCGGAGGCTACACCTTC
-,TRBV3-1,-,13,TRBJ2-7,CASSQQSSYEQYF,TGTGCCAGCAGCCAACAGAGCTCCTACGAGCAGTACTTC
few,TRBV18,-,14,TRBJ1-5,CASSPGQTNQPQHF,TGTGCCAGCTCACCAGGACAGACCAATCAGCCCCAGCATTTT
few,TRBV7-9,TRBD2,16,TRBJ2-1,CASSSLAGVSYNEQFF,TGTGCCAGCAGCTCCCTAGCGGGAGTATCCTACAATGAGCAGTTCTTC
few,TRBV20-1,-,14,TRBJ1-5,CSARVGEGNQPQHF,TGCAGTGCTAGAGTCGGGGAGGGCAATCAGCCCCAGCATTTT
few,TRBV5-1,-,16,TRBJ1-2,CASSLSAGQANYGYTF,TGCGCCAGCAGCTTATCCGCAGGGCAAGCTAACTATGGCTACACCTTC